This T cell receptor (beta chain) was observed in a study of T cells in Graves' hyperthyroidism and ophthalmopathy. RNA transcripts served as the template for amplifying TCR beta CDR3 regions. The study used the HTBI primer set for a first-round RT-PCR of the TCR CDR3. TCRdb independently ran MiXCR on the multiplex PCR reads; one entry per CDR3 protein. The sample consists of around 600,000 distinct CDR3 sequences, about a sixth of them appearing once. The CDR3 covers 15 residues. The J segment lost 5 bases and the V segment lost 5 bases, leaving 7 bases of the junction unmatched. CDR1 MGHRA and CDR2 YSYEKL come from the germline V gene.

Sequenced material: blood. The sequence derives from a woman between 40 and 50 years old with Graves' ophthalmopathy. The chain carries TRBV4-1 and TRBJ1-5, with TRBD1 identical over 9 bases. The CDR3 here is CASSWAGTGHQPQHF. The CDR3 DNA reads TGCGCCAGCAGCTGGGCCGGGACAGGGCATCAGCCCCAGCATTTT.